This paragraph reports one T cell receptor beta chain. The data are from a study of control samples from healthy donors and cancer patients. Only in-frame clones appear in the TCRdb table, and some are missing; sequencing was by immunoSEQ multiplex PCR. The sample records 85,000 to 90,000 clones, about 89% being singletons. The germline V gene has CDR1 MGHRA and CDR2 YSYEKL. Germline trimming cut 4 bases from V and 7 bases from J; bases unmatched to any gene: 5. The CDR3 sequence is 15 residues long. The sequenced sample was PBMCs. This chain links TRBV4-1 with TRBJ1-6; 9 nucleotides align to TRBD1. The receptor was isolated from a woman aged 50 to 65 with colorectal cancer. The CDR3 region is CASSLRDRDNSPLHF. The DNA of the CDR3 is TGCGCCAGCAGCCTCCGGGACAGGGACAATTCACCCCTCCACTTT.